A single sample is the source of the 21 T cell receptor beta chains below, sequenced in a study of identifying expanded T cells in peripheral blood. Clones were sequenced by immunoSEQ multiplex PCR, and TCRdb holds only the in-frame ones, with some missing. Counted here are about 91,000 clones, 88% occurring once; the ten biggest clones make up about 3.9%. The sequencing sample was made of blood. The receptors derive from a person between 18 and 69 years old in good health.

The genes are TRBV19 and TRBJ1-4; D perhaps matches TRBD1 (6 bases). This CDR3 is built from 16 residues. Looked up from germline, CDR1 is LNHDA and CDR2 is SQIVND (reference sequence). Trimming took 4 bases from V and 4 from J, leaving 16 bases between them. CDR3 sequence (DNA): TGTGCCAGTAGTACCGCGGGGGGCCGGGGTAATGAAAAACTGTTTTTT. It specifies CASSTAGGRGNEKLFF.

The rearrangement links TRBV13 to TRBJ2-7, with a tentative D call TRBD2 (6 bases). Germline assignment: CDR1 PRHDT and CDR2 FYEKMQ (reference sequence). V lost 5 bases and J 5 bases, leaving 16 bases between the germline ends. This CDR3 is built from 14 residues. The CDR3 spells CASSPRTIRHEQYF. In DNA form, the CDR3 reads TGTGCCAGCAGCCCCCGGACTATCCGCCACGAGCAGTACTTC.

This chain joins TRBV6-1 and TRBJ2-7; a weak D match, TRBD2 (6 bases). CDR1 is MNHNS, CDR2 SASEGT, per germline. V lost 1 base and J lost 0, with 10 bases in between. CDR3 size: 15 residues. CDR3 sequence reads: CASSEDDGSSYEQYF. DNA of the CDR3: TGTGCCAGCAGTGAAGACGACGGGAGCTCCTACGAGCAGTACTTC.

The J gene is TRBJ1-6, the V gene TRBV5-1, with 7 positions matching TRBD1. Germline V gene lookup returns CDR1 SGHRS and CDR2 YFSETQ. V trimming: 2 bases; J trimming: 5 bases; junction bases outside the gene matches: 1. The CDR3 runs to 14 residues. In DNA form, the CDR3 reads TGCGCCAGCAGCTTAACAGGGGATAATTCACCCCTCCACTTT. It encodes CASSLTGDNSPLHF.

The CDR3 loop reads CASSRGQGAVNEQFF. CDR3 nucleotide sequence: TGTGCCAGCTCACGCGGACAGGGGGCCGTCAATGAGCAGTTCTTC. The rearrangement uses TRBV18 and TRBJ2-1, with 11 bases matching TRBD1. After removal of 4 bases from V and 6 bases from J, the junction contained 5 bases not matched to a gene. This CDR3 has 15 amino acids. Germline V lookup: CDR1 KGHSH, CDR2 LQKENI.

J is TRBJ1-1 and V is TRBV19; D remains ambiguous. Per germline, CDR1 LNHDA and CDR2 SQIVND (reference sequence). Trimming took 9 bases from V and 0 from J, leaving 17 bases between them. The CDR3 runs 15 residues. CDR3 DNA sequence: TGTGCCAGCCCCGCCCCGGGTGCAATGAACACTGAAGCTTTCTTT. Its protein product is CASPAPGAMNTEAFF. Based on the CDR3 plus reference TRBV19 and TRBJ1-1, the full variable domain is DGGITQSPKYLFRKEGQNVTLSCEQNLNHDAMYWYRQDPGQGLRLIYYSQIVNDFQKGDIAEGYSVSREKKESFPLTVTSAQKNPTAFYLCASPAPGAMNTEAFFGQGTRLTVV.

This chain links TRBV9 with TRBJ1-1; TRBD1 matches 8 bases. The CDR3 is 15 residues long. With V trimmed by 0 bases and J by 5 bases, 6 bases remained unmatched. Germline CDR1 is SGDLS and CDR2 is YYNGEE. In nucleotides, the CDR3 is TGTGCCAGCAGCGTAGGGACAGGGCCGTTAACTGAAGCTTTCTTT. Protein product: CASSVGTGPLTEAFF.

The chain uses TRBV28 and TRBJ1-2, with 9 bases identical to TRBD1. This CDR3 has 15 residues. V shed 6 bases, J shed 7 bases, and the junction held 12 bases outside the gene matches. The germline V gene has CDR1 MDHEN and CDR2 SYDVKM. For the CDR3, the DNA is TGTGCCAGCAGGTATAATGGGGACAGGGTGACTGGCTACACCTTC. Protein: CASRYNGDRVTGYTF.

The rearrangement links TRBV19 to TRBJ2-3, with TRBD2 matching 12 bases. After removal of 6 bases from V and 0 bases from J, the junction contained 10 bases not matched to a gene. This CDR3 contains 18 residues. Germline CDR1 is LNHDA and CDR2 is SQIVND (reference sequence). The CDR3 coding sequence is TGTGCCAGTAGACTGAAATGGACTAGCGGGGTAAGCACAGATACGCAGTATTTT. It encodes CASRLKWTSGVSTDTQYF. Using reference TRBV19 and TRBJ2-3 for the parts outside the CDR3, the full variable domain is DGGITQSPKYLFRKEGQNVTLSCEQNLNHDAMYWYRQDPGQGLRLIYYSQIVNDFQKGDIAEGYSVSREKKESFPLTVTSAQKNPTAFYLCASRLKWTSGVSTDTQYFGPGTRLTVL.

The chain joins TRBV30 to TRBJ2-7, with 10 nucleotides matching TRBD1. The CDR3 is made up of 13 amino acids. Germline-derived CDR1 and CDR2 are GTSNPN and SVGIG (reference sequence). Unmatched junction bases numbered 4, after V lost 1 base and J lost 7 bases. DNA for the CDR3: TGTGCCTGGAGTGGACAGGGGGCTCGAGAGCAGTACTTC. Translating gives CAWSGQGAREQYF.

V gene TRBV5-4 combines with J gene TRBJ2-7; the match to TRBD2 covers 11 bases. The CDR3 contains 19 residues. Losses at the gene ends were 4 bases for V and 4 bases for J; bases not matched to a gene: 19. In germline, CDR1 is SGHNT, CDR2 YYREEE (reference sequence). The CDR3 region is CASSVRGTSGIMGSYEQYF. DNA of the CDR3: TGTGCCAGCAGCGTACGCGGGACTAGCGGTATTATGGGATCGTACGAGCAGTACTTC.

V gene TRBV25-1 combines with J gene TRBJ2-3, with D possibly TRBD2 on 6 matching bases. The CDR3 has 14 residues. Germline-derived CDR1 and CDR2 are MGHDK and SYGVNS. The V and J ends lost 7 bases and 2 bases respectively, with 13 bases between them. The CDR3 loop is CASTLGEVTDTQYF. The CDR3 region has the DNA TGTGCCAGCACCTTGGGGGAGGTCACAGATACGCAGTATTTT. Based on the CDR3 plus reference TRBV25-1 and TRBJ2-3, the full variable domain is EADIYQTPRYLVIGTGKKITLECSQTMGHDKMYWYQQDPGMELHLIHYSYGVNSTEKGDLSSESTVSRIRTEHFPLTLESARPSHTSQYLCASTLGEVTDTQYFGPGTRLTVL.

J is TRBJ2-2 and V is TRBV6-5; TRBD1 matches 7 bases. V shed 5 bases and J 1 base; nucleotides not matched to a gene: 4. The CDR3 has 15 residues. Germline loops: CDR1 MNHEY, CDR2 SVGAGI. DNA of the CDR3: TGTGCCAGCAGTGCCCACAGGGGGAACACCGGGGAGCTGTTTTTT. This translates into CASSAHRGNTGELFF.

This clone was picked up a small number of times. V usage is TRBV6-4 and J usage is TRBJ1-6; the D is unclear. CDR1 MRHNA and CDR2 SNTAGT come from the germline V gene. V dropped 0 bases and J dropped 7 bases, with 4 bases sitting between them. CDR3 length: 13 amino acids. CDR3 amino acids: CASSDSSNSPLHF. CDR3 in DNA: TGTGCCAGCAGTGACTCGAGCAATTCACCCCTCCACTTT.

The rearrangement joins TRBV7-2 to TRBJ2-7, with D possibly matching TRBD2 (5 bases). V shed 5 bases and J shed 6 bases, with 20 bases lying between them. Germline-derived CDR1 and CDR2 are SGHTA and FQGNSA. This CDR3 contains 15 residues. The CDR3 coding sequence is TGTGCCAGCAGCACGGTGGTTGCGGGTTGGGGCGAGCAGTACTTC. As protein: CASSTVVAGWGEQYF.

The rearrangement joins TRBV10-3 to TRBJ1-1; D possibly corresponds to TRBD1 (5 bases). The CDR3 covers 15 residues. The germline V gene encodes CDR1 ENHRY and CDR2 SYGVKD. Trimming took off 8 bases at V and 4 bases at J, with 20 bases between the two ends. CDR3 DNA sequence: TGTGCCATCTACAGGTTATATGTTTCGATCACTGAAGCTTTCTTT. It yields the protein CAIYRLYVSITEAFF.

The chain employs TRBV5-4 and TRBJ1-6; D is unclear. CDR1 is SGHNT and CDR2 is YYREEE in the germline V gene (reference sequence). The CDR3 has 13 amino acids. The germline V and J ends were trimmed by 0 bases and 9 bases, with 7 bases remaining between them. The CDR3 is CASSLGQASPLHF. The CDR3 DNA is TGTGCCAGCAGCTTGGGGCAGGCTTCACCCCTCCACTTT.

The J gene is TRBJ2-2, the V gene TRBV6-4; D perhaps matches TRBD1 (6 bases). CDR1 is MRHNA and CDR2 is SNTAGT in the germline V gene. Trimming pared 6 bases from V and 7 bases from J, leaving 18 bases between. The CDR3 has 15 residues. CDR3 protein: CASSEHRDRIGELFF. Written as DNA, the CDR3 is TGTGCCAGCAGCGAGCACAGGGACCGCATCGGGGAGCTGTTTTTT.

The rearrangement uses TRBV9 and TRBJ2-2; 10 positions agree with TRBD2. The germline V gene has CDR1 SGDLS and CDR2 YYNGEE. There are 18 residues in the CDR3. The V segment lost 4 bases and the J segment 4 bases; nucleotides outside the gene matches: 13. DNA of the CDR3: TGTGCCAGCAGCTCGCGGACTAGCGGTACGGATGGCACCGGGGAGCTGTTTTTT. Translating it yields CASSSRTSGTDGTGELFF.

The J gene is TRBJ1-1, the V gene TRBV7-3; D may be TRBD1 (5 bases). The V and J ends lost 5 bases and 4 bases respectively, with 17 bases between them. The CDR3 has 15 amino acids. Germline CDR1 SGHTA, CDR2 FQGTGA. DNA of the CDR3: TGTGCCAGCAGCCCTACGGGGTGGGGGTCCACTGAAGCTTTCTTT. This encodes CASSPTGWGSTEAFF.

This clone was seen many times. The V and J genes are TRBV6-1 and TRBJ2-2; 7 nucleotides line up with TRBD2. V gave up 6 bases and J gave up 6 bases; unmatched junction bases: 7. Germline V gives CDR1 MNHNS, CDR2 SASEGT. The CDR3 spans 14 residues. This CDR3 is CASSAGLDPGELFF. The DNA for the CDR3 is TGTGCCAGCAGCGCTGGACTAGATCCCGGGGAGCTGTTTTTT.